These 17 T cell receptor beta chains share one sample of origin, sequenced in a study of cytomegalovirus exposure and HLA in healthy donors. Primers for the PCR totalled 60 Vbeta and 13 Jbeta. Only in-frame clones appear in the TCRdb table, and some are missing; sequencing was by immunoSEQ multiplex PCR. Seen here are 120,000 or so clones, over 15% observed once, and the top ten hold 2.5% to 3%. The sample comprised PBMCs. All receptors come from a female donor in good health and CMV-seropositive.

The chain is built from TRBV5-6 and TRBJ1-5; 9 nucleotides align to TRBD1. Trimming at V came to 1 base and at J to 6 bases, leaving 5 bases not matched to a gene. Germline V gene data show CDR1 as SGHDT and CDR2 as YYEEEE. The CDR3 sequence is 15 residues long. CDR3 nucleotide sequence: TGTGCCAGCAGCTTGACAGGGGGCGCAGGTCAGCCCCAGCATTTT. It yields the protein CASSLTGGAGQPQHF.

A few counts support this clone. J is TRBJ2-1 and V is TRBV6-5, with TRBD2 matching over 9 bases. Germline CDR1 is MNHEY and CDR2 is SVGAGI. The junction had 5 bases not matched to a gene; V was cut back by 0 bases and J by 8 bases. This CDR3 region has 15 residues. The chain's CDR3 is CASSYSSGRFHEQFF. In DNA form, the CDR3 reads TGTGCCAGCAGTTACTCTAGCGGGAGATTCCATGAGCAGTTCTTC.

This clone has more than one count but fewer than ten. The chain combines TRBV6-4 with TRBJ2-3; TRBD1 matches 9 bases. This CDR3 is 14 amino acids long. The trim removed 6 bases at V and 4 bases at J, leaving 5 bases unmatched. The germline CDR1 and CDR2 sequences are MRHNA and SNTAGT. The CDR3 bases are TGTGCCAGCAGCCCGGGACAGGGCGCAGATACGCAGTATTTT. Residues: CASSPGQGADTQYF.

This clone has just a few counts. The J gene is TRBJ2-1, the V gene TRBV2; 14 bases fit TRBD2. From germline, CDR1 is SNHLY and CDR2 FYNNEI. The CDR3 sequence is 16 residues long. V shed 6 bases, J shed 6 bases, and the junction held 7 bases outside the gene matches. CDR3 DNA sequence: TGTGCCAGCAGGGGGACTAGCGGGAGTTTCGGCAATGAGCAGTTCTTC. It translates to CASRGTSGSFGNEQFF.

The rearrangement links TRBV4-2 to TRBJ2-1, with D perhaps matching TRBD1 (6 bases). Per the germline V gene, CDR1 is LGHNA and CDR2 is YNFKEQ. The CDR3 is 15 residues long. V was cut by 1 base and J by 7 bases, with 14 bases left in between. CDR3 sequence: CASSQVAGVWNEQFF. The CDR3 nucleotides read TGTGCCAGCAGCCAAGTTGCAGGGGTGTGGAATGAGCAGTTCTTC.

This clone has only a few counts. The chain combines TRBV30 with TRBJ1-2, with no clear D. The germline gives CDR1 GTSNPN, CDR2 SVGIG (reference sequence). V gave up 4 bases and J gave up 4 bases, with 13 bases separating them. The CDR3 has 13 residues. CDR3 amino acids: CAWNIEFGYGYTF. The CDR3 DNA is TGTGCCTGGAATATAGAATTCGGCTATGGCTACACCTTC.

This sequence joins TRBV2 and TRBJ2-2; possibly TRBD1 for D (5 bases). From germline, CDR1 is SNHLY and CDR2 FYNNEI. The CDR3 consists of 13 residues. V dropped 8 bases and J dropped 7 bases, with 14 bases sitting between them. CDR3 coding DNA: TGTGCCAGCGTACAGGAAAGGGGCGGGGAGCTGTTTTTT. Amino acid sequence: CASVQERGGELFF.

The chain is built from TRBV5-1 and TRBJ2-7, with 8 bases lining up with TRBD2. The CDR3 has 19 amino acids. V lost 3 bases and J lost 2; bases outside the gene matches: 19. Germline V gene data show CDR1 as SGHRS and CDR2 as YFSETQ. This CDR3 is CASSSTERGSAPGAYEQYF. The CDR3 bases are TGCGCCAGCAGCTCCACCGAGCGGGGGAGTGCCCCCGGGGCCTACGAGCAGTACTTC.

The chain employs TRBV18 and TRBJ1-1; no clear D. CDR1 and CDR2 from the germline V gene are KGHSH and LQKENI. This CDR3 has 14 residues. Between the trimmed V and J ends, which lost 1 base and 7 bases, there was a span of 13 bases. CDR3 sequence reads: CASSPLAGLNEAFF. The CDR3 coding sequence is TGTGCCAGCTCACCACTGGCAGGTTTGAATGAAGCTTTCTTT.

The CDR3, as DNA: TGTGCCTGGAGTGTACTGGGGCCCCTAGACAATCAGCCCCAGCATTTT. Translated: CAWSVLGPLDNQPQHF. The rearrangement joins TRBV30 to TRBJ1-5; the D gene is possibly TRBD1 (5 bases). CDR3 length equals 16 residues. Trimming removed 0 bases at V and 3 bases at J, with 15 bases between. Germline CDR1 is GTSNPN and CDR2 is SVGIG (reference sequence). The whole variable domain, filled in from reference TRBV30 and TRBJ1-5, reads SQTIHQWPATLVQPVGSPLSLECTVEGTSNPNLYWYRQAAGRGLQLLFYSVGIGQISSEVPQNLSASRPQDRQFILSSKKLLLSDSGFYLCAWSVLGPLDNQPQHFGDGTRLSIL.

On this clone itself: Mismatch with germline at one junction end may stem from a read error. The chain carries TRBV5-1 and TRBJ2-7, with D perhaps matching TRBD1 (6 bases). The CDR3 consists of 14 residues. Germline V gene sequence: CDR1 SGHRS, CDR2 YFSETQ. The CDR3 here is CASSLAGASYEHYF. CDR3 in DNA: TGCGCCAGCAGCTTGGCAGGGGCGTCCTACGAGCACTACTTC.

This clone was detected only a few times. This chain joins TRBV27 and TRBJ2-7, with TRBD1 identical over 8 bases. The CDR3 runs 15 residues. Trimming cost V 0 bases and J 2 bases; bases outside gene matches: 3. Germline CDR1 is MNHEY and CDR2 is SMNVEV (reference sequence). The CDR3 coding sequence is TGTGCCAGCAGTTTATCTTCAGGGGGCCCCTACGAGCAGTACTTC. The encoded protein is CASSLSSGGPYEQYF.

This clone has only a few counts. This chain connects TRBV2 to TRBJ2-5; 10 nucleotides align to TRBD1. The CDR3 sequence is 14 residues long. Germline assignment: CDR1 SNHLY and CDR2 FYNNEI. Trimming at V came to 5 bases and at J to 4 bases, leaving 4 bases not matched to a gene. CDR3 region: CASSPTGGRETQYF. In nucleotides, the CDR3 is TGTGCCAGCAGTCCGACAGGGGGCCGAGAGACCCAGTACTTC.

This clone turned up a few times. CDR3 loop: CASSQDWEREQYF. For the CDR3, the DNA is TGTGCCAGCAGCCAAGATTGGGAGCGCGAGCAGTACTTC. J is TRBJ2-7 and V is TRBV14, with D perhaps TRBD2 (5 bases). Germline values: CDR1 SGHDN, CDR2 FVKESK. Trimming removed 0 bases from V and 6 bases from J, with 9 bases in between. The CDR3 spans 13 residues. Together with reference TRBV14 and TRBJ2-7, the CDR3 gives the full variable domain: EAGVTQFPSHSVIEKGQTVTLRCDPISGHDNLYWYRRVMGKEIKFLLHFVKESKQDESGMPNNRFLAERTGGTYSTLKVQPAELEDSGVYFCASSQDWEREQYFGPGTRLTVT.

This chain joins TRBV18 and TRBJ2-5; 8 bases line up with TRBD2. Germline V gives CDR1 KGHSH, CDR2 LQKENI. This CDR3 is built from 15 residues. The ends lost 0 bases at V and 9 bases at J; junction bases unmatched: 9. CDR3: CASSPPFPTAGAQYF. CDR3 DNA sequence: TGTGCCAGCTCACCACCGTTTCCCACAGCGGGGGCCCAGTACTTC.

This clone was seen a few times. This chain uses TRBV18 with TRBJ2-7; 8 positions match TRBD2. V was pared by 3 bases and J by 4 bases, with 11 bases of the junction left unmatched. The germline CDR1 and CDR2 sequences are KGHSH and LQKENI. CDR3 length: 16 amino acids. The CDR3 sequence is CASSPSGSHRFYEQYF. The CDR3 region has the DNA TGTGCCAGCTCACCCAGCGGGAGCCATCGATTTTACGAGCAGTACTTC.

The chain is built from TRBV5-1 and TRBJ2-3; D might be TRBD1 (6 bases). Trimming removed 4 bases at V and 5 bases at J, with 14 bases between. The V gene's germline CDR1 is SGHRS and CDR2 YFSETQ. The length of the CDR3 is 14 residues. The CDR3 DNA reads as TGCGCCAGCAGCAGGACAGTGGAGAAAGATACGCAGTATTTT. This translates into CASSRTVEKDTQYF.